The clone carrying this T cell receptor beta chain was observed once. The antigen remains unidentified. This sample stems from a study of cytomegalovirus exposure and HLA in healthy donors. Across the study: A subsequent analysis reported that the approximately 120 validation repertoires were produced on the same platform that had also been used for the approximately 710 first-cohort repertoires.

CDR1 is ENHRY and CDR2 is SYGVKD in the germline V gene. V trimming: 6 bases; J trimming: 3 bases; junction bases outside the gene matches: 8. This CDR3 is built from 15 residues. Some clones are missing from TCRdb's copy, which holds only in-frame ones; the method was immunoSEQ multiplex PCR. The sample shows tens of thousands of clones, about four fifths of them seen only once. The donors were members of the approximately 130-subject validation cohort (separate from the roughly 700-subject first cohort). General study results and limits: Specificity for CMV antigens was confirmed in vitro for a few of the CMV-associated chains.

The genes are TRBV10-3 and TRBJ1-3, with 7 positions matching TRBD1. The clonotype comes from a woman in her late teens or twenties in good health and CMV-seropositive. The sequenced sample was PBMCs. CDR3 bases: TGTGCCATCAGAACGGACAGGTCAGATGGAAACACCATATATTTT. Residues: CAIRTDRSDGNTIYF.